These T cell receptor beta chains were read from a single sample in a study of cytomegalovirus exposure and HLA in healthy donors. The table came from immunoSEQ multiplex PCR; TCRdb's copy has only in-frame clones and leaves some out. Among 95,000 to 150,000 clones listed, roughly 74% were seen once. Sequencing was carried out using PBMCs. The receptors derive from a man in his forties or fifties in good health and CMV-seronegative. Both conserved end residues are trimmed from each CDR3. Fields, in order: J gene, CDR3 length, clone size, V gene, CDR3 protein. Clone size appears in some rows only: once, few, many, or a class for an expanded clone.

>TRBJ1-2|11|.|TRBV6-5
ASSDDSNYGYT
>TRBJ1-1|14|.|TRBV28
ASSPTGAGMNTEAF
>TRBJ1-1|13|.|TRBV7-2
ASSLVGTGNTEAF
>TRBJ1-1|13|.|TRBV19
ASSGYRGRRTEAF
>TRBJ2-5|11|.|TRBV25-1
ASSELLQETQY
>TRBJ1-2|13|.|TRBV5-8
ASSLNTGGIGGYT
>TRBJ1-2|11|few|TRBV7-8
ASSSLLGTGYT
>TRBJ2-7|14|.|TRBV5-1
ASRSGTNFETYEQY
>TRBJ1-2|11|.|TRBV28
ASTGDRDYGYT
>TRBJ1-1|9|.|TRBV7-3
ASSGTRAAF
>TRBJ1-3|14|.|TRBV19
ASSLITRSSGNTIY
>TRBJ2-5|12|.|TRBV6-6
ASSTPDRQETQY
>TRBJ2-5|17|few|TRBV5-3
ARRTLVSRDLDHKETQY
>TRBJ2-1|14|.|TRBV4-1
ASSQKGASSYNEQF
>TRBJ1-2|13|.|TRBV29-1
SAFGAGTGVHGYT
>TRBJ1-1|11|.|TRBV6-5
ASRKPLNTEAF
>TRBJ2-5|14|.|TRBV4-2
ASSQVKGAGDETQY
>TRBJ1-5|12|.|TRBV2
ASTGGLGNQPQH
>TRBJ2-5|14|.|TRBV7-2
ASSLMAGGTGWTQY
>TRBJ2-1|12|.|TRBV4-1
ASSKQGEYNEQF
>TRBJ1-5|13|.|TRBV5-8
ASNQEPGQGIPQH
>TRBJ2-3|14|.|TRBV11-2
ASSLGFSSPQDTQY
>TRBJ2-7|13|.|TRBV5-1
ASSLGGRLSYEQY
>TRBJ1-1|12|.|TRBV5-1
ASRKQTGATEAF
>TRBJ2-7|13|.|TRBV6-6
ASRSKRGGFHEQY
>TRBJ1-1|10|.|TRBV19
ASRQGFTEAF
>TRBJ1-3|13|.|TRBV9
ASSAQGGGGNTIY
>TRBJ2-3|13|.|TRBV14
ASSLRGGGADTQY
>TRBJ2-7|13|.|TRBV28
ASSYTRGGIYEQY
>TRBJ2-2|9|once|TRBV2
ASASPGELF
>TRBJ1-1|12|.|TRBV5-1
ASSQGQGASEAF
>TRBJ1-3|14|.|TRBV28
ASSASDSGKGYTIY
>TRBJ2-3|15|.|TRBV10-3
AISPSRASGGTDTQY
>TRBJ1-2|11|.|TRBV5-5
ASSLIGQLDYT
>TRBJ1-2|12|.|TRBV2
ASNRDRYNYGYT
>TRBJ2-7|12|.|TRBV19
ASSVSGEAYEQY
>TRBJ2-5|15|.|TRBV15
ATSRDLGLAGQETQY
>TRBJ2-3|12|.|TRBV7-2
ASSLAQLGDTQY
>TRBJ1-6|15|few|TRBV9
ASSVRGSPRENSPLH
>TRBJ2-3|14|.|TRBV27
ASSLSAGKGTDTQY
>TRBJ2-5|10|few|TRBV5-8
ASGDLSWTQY
>TRBJ1-2|9|few|TRBV5-4
ASSPQDRNP
>TRBJ1-1|11|.|TRBV11-2
ASSLGLNTEAF
>TRBJ2-1|16|.|TRBV19
ASTNRGWSSGGPREQF
>TRBJ2-5|13|.|TRBV5-4
ASSFSGGAEETQY
>TRBJ1-6|12|.|TRBV30
AWRGAGGNSPLH
>TRBJ1-2|13|.|TRBV7-2
ASSLLGGGVYGYT
>.|13|.|TRBV9
ASSPQPGQGYEQY